This is a list of T cell receptor beta chains from one sample in a study of Graves' ophthalmopathy and Graves' hyperthyroidism. TCRdb re-called the multiplex PCR reads with MiXCR, one entry per CDR3 protein. The data contain 400,000 to 450,000 distinct CDR3 sequences, about 21% of them singletons. The sequenced material came from peripheral blood. The receptors were sampled from a woman under 30 with stable Graves' hyperthyroidism. Both conserved end residues are trimmed from each CDR3. The D gene is left open where the match is weak. For some rows the clone size is stated as once, few or many, or as a class when expanded; others skip it.

D	J	V	size	CDR3
.	TRBJ2-3	TRBV6-1	.	ASRETTDTQY
TRBD2	TRBJ2-7	TRBV20-1	many	SAELSGRMLEQY
.	TRBJ1-1	TRBV5-1	many	ASSLTWGKTSAEAF
TRBD2	TRBJ2-7	TRBV15	many	ATSSPGLAGQQY
.	TRBJ2-7	TRBV7-3	many	ASSLSLGEEQY
.	TRBJ2-7	TRBV7-2	.	ASSSSVTYEQY
.	TRBJ2-7	TRBV24-1	many	ATSDLGEQY
.	TRBJ2-7	TRBV6-5	few	ASSSTATYEQY
.	TRBJ2-7	TRBV6-2/TRBV6-3	.	ASSYSTRGSPSSKQY
TRBD2	TRBJ2-5	TRBV20-1	many	SARDRLAGGPVSETQY
TRBD1	TRBJ1-5	TRBV15	many	ATSGNTGERRQPQH
.	TRBJ2-5	TRBV30	few	AWRVGTRTQY
.	TRBJ2-5	TRBV11-2	many	ASRLGRTATWETQY
.	TRBJ2-7	TRBV2	.	ARRAEGAYEQY
.	TRBJ2-5	TRBV11-2	many	ASTRRAVQETQY
.	TRBJ2-1	TRBV30	.	AWSVDVNEQF
.	TRBJ1-2	TRBV6-1	many	ASRDGWTYGYT
.	TRBJ2-7	TRBV2	many	ASSETVEQY
TRBD2	TRBJ2-7	TRBV7-3	many	ASSLWAPSGTTNEQY
TRBD1	TRBJ2-7	TRBV15	.	ATSRDTVTGNVQY
.	TRBJ1-1	TRBV20-1	many	SARGGDTEAF
TRBD1	TRBJ1-5	TRBV6-1	many	ASNQRGQGFYQPQH
.	TRBJ1-2	TRBV12-3/TRBV12-4	.	ASSFGEVDYGYT
.	TRBJ2-7	TRBV19	many	ASSMSGYEQY
.	TRBJ1-2	TRBV6-1	many	ASAGTMLAYGYT
.	TRBJ1-5	TRBV27	few	ATRKQRNQPQH
TRBD2	TRBJ2-6	TRBV11-2	few	TSSQGTSGLSGANVLT
.	TRBJ2-5	TRBV5-1	many	ASSLDHRAETQY
.	TRBJ2-7	TRBV7-2	many	ASGNGKYEQY
TRBD2	TRBJ2-2	TRBV11-2	many	ASSLEIAGTGELF
TRBD1	TRBJ1-1	TRBV6-1	many	ASSEGQGVTEAF
.	TRBJ2-5	TRBV6-1	many	ASRTTTAQETQY
TRBD1	TRBJ1-1	TRBV6-2/TRBV6-3	few	ASSGQGGRQAF
.	TRBJ1-6	TRBV6-2/TRBV6-3	many	ASSYPPRRDNSPLH
.	TRBJ2-5	TRBV24-1	many	ATSDFTWFGGETQY
.	TRBJ1-2	TRBV6-1	.	ASRGQAVGYGYT
TRBD2	TRBJ2-7	TRBV11-2	.	ASSLLTGRAGYEQY